The clone carrying this TCR beta chain was observed a few times. What it binds is unknown. The data belong to a study of beta chain features in type 1 diabetes. Reverse transcribing all isolated RNA meant expressed TCRB transcripts were sequenced. TCRdb's copy holds only in-frame clones and misses some; the assay was immunoSEQ multiplex PCR. Of 350,000 to 400,000 clones listed, about 12% are singletons. Study outcomes and limitations: TCRB CDR3s from Type 1 diabetes patients were moderately but significantly shorter in all four CD4+ subsets.

Per germline, CDR1 MNHNS and CDR2 SASEGT. V was trimmed by 2 bases and J by 0 bases, leaving 11 bases between them. The CDR3 is made up of 16 amino acids. The chain uses TRBV6-1 and TRBJ2-4; tentatively, D is TRBD1 (5 bases). Sequencing was done on a sample of naive CD4+ T cells from blood. This clonotype was obtained from a woman younger than 35 with type 1 diabetes. The CDR3 region has the DNA TGTGCCAGCAGTGAAATGGGGCTTCGAGCCAAAAACATTCAGTACTTC. This gives the protein CASSEMGLRAKNIQYF.